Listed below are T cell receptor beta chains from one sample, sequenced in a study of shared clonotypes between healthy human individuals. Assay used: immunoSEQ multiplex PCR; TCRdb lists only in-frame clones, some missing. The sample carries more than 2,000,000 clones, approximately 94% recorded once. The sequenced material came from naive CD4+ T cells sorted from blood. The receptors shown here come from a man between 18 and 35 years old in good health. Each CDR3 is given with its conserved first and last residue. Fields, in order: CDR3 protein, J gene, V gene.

CDR3 protein: CASSEAAGGTETQYF; J gene: TRBJ2-5; V gene: TRBV6-1
CDR3 protein: CASSLVGSEPYNEQFF; J gene: TRBJ2-1; V gene: TRBV5-1
CDR3 protein: CASSPGQESSYEQYF; J gene: TRBJ2-7; V gene: TRBV18
CDR3 protein: CASSEVPGKQYF; J gene: TRBJ2-7; V gene: TRBV6-1
CDR3 protein: CASRTGSYEQYF; J gene: TRBJ2-7; V gene: TRBV10-3
CDR3 protein: CASSPGESNQPQHF; J gene: TRBJ1-5; V gene: TRBV18
CDR3 protein: CASSPQDYGGELFF; J gene: TRBJ2-2; V gene: TRBV5-1
CDR3 protein: CASSLDGGSSSYEQYF; J gene: TRBJ2-7; V gene: TRBV7-2
CDR3 protein: CASSSASPGRDYGYTF; J gene: TRBJ1-2; V gene: TRBV6-6
CDR3 protein: CASSDGYLSTDTQYF; J gene: TRBJ2-3; V gene: TRBV7-3
CDR3 protein: CASSEALRGVQPQHF; J gene: TRBJ1-5; V gene: TRBV6-1
CDR3 protein: CASSPGGRVDTGELFF; J gene: TRBJ2-2; V gene: TRBV4-2
CDR3 protein: CASSYAGIGYEQYF; J gene: TRBJ2-7; V gene: TRBV6-5
CDR3 protein: CASSPRTGGEETQYF; J gene: TRBJ2-5; V gene: TRBV18
CDR3 protein: CASSYRQGSGNTIYF; J gene: TRBJ1-3; V gene: TRBV6-6
CDR3 protein: CASSSDRAGGYTF; J gene: TRBJ1-2; V gene: TRBV28
CDR3 protein: CASSPSDGNGDYTF; J gene: TRBJ1-2; V gene: TRBV5-1
CDR3 protein: CASSSTSGSPYEQYF; J gene: TRBJ2-7; V gene: TRBV6-6
CDR3 protein: CASSPGTDYYGYTF; J gene: TRBJ1-2; V gene: TRBV5-1
CDR3 protein: CAWRDGQGASEAFF; J gene: TRBJ1-1; V gene: TRBV30
CDR3 protein: CASSPRGQMDTGELFF; J gene: TRBJ2-2; V gene: TRBV19
CDR3 protein: CASSLGDRRFTEAFF; J gene: TRBJ1-1; V gene: TRBV5-1
CDR3 protein: CASSSNLAKNIQYF; J gene: TRBJ2-4; V gene: TRBV5-1
CDR3 protein: CASSVEPYGYTF; J gene: TRBJ1-2; V gene: TRBV9
CDR3 protein: CASSLRDSGLYEQYF; J gene: TRBJ2-7; V gene: TRBV5-4
CDR3 protein: CASSFYNTGELFF; J gene: TRBJ2-2; V gene: TRBV7-3